Below, one T cell receptor beta chain is given with its context. This sample is drawn from a study of blood T cell repertoires in COVID-19. Authors' methods: Reference gene primers were amplified, and this amplification served to estimate nucleated cell counts. The assay was immunoSEQ multiplex PCR, and TCRdb's table has in-frame clones only and misses some. Clone size and the V and J calls come from that table; the DNA yielded D and trimming. The sample yields 85,000 to 120,000 clones, about 78% seen once. CDR3 size: 15 residues. The V end lost 4 bases, the J end lost 1 base, and 14 bases lay between the germline ends. Germline CDR1 and CDR2: SGHDT and YYEEEE.

V is TRBV5-6 and J is TRBJ1-1; the D is unclear. The sequence was collected from a man aged 55-75 years with active or convalescent COVID-19. Sequencing input: peripheral blood. The chain's CDR3 is CASSVLGTANTEAFF. CDR3 DNA sequence: TGTGCCAGCAGCGTTCTGGGCACGGCGAACACTGAAGCTTTCTTT.